These T cell receptor beta chains were read from a single sample in a study of blood T cell repertoires in COVID-19. Sequencing used immunoSEQ multiplex PCR; TCRdb keeps in-frame clones, though not all of them. The table shows a few hundred thousand clones, with around 86% occurring only once. The source material was peripheral blood. The receptor source for this set is a man between 18 and 35 years old with active or convalescent COVID-19. Each CDR3 is given with its conserved first and last residue. Each record gives: V gene, clone size, J gene, CDR3 protein. Size tells how often a clone was seen (once, few, many) or the class of an expanded clone, and some rows leave it out.

>TRBV11-2|NA|TRBJ2-3
CASSLDRFTDTQYF
>TRBV9|NA|TRBJ2-1
CASSPSGAIRNEQFF
>TRBV29-1|NA|TRBJ2-1
CSTMTGVATEQFF
>TRBV7-2|NA|TRBJ1-5
CASSPKDRVSNQPQHF
>TRBV27|NA|TRBJ1-3
CASRDRANTIYF
>TRBV4-2|NA|TRBJ2-1
CASSQGTSSYNEQFF
>TRBV27|NA|TRBJ2-7
CASSLSLEGATEQYF
>TRBV21-1|few|TRBJ1-6
CAFTDGLQPNHSPLHF
>TRBV3-1/TRBV3-2|NA|TRBJ2-3
CASSQRGASGGPPGTDTQYF
>TRBV29-1|NA|TRBJ2-7
CSAWTGIGYEQYF
>TRBV3-1/TRBV3-2|NA|TRBJ2-5
CASSPRGGDQETQYF
>TRBV6-5|NA|TRBJ1-2
CASSLFRGEGYTF
>TRBV6-5|NA|TRBJ2-2
CASSQTGTAAGELFF
>TRBV5-1|NA|TRBJ1-1
CASSFMVRDIGAFF
>TRBV11-2|NA|TRBJ2-3
CASSYLAGPADTQYF
>TRBV7-2|NA|TRBJ2-3
CASSLVGASTDTQYF
>TRBV4-1|NA|TRBJ2-3
CASSQDLTDTQYF
>TRBV5-1|NA|TRBJ2-7
CASSPGGGPNYEQYF
>TRBV7-9|NA|TRBJ2-3
CASSFGIGTDTQYF
>TRBV7-2|NA|TRBJ1-2
CASSLFNRGGYTF
>TRBV28|NA|TRBJ1-3
CASSFERGTAGNTIYF